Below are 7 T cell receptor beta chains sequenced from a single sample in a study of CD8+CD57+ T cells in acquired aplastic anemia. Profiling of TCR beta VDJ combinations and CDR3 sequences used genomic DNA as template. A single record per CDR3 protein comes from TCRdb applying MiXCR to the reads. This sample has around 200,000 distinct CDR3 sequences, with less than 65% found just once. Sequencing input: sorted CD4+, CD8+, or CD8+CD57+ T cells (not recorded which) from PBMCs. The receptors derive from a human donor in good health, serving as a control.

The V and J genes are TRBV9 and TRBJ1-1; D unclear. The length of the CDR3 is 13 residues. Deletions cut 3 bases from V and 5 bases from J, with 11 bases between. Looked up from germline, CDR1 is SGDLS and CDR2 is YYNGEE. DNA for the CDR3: TGTGCCAGCAGCGGTCCCCTAGGTACTGAAGCTTTCTTT. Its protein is CASSGPLGTEAFF.

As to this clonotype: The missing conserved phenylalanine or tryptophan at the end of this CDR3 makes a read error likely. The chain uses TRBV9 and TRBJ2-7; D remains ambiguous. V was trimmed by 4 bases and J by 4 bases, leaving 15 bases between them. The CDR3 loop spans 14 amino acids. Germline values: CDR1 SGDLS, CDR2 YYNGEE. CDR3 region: CASSPSGRMYEQYL. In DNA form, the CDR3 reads TGTGCCAGCAGCCCTTCCGGGCGTATGTACGAGCAGTACCTC.

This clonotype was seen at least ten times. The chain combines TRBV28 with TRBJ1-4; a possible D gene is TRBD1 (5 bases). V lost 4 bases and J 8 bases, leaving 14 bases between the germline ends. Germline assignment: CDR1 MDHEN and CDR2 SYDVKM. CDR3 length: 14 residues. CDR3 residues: CASSSWQGKEKLFF. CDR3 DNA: TGTGCCAGCAGTTCTTGGCAGGGTAAAGAAAAACTGTTTTTT. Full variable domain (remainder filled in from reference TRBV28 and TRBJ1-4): DVKVTQSSRYLVKRTGEKVFLECVQDMDHENMFWYRQDPGLGLRLIYFSYDVKMKEKGDIPEGYSVSREKKERFSLILESASTNQTSMYLCASSSWQGKEKLFFGSGTQLSVL.

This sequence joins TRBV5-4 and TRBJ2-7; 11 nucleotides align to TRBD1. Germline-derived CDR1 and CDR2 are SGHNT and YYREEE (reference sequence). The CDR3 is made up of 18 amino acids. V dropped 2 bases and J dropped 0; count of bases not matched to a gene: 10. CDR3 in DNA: TGTGCCAGCAGCTTATGGACAGGGGGCGACCAGATCTCCTACGAGCAGTACTTC. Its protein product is CASSLWTGGDQISYEQYF.

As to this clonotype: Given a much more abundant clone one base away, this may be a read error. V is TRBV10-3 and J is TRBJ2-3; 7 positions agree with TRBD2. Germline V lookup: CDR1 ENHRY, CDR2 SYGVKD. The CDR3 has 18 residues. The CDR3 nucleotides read TGTGCCATCACCCGAGGCGAGGCGGGGGACCTTAGCACAGATGCGCAGTATTTT. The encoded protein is CAITRGEAGDLSTDAQYF.

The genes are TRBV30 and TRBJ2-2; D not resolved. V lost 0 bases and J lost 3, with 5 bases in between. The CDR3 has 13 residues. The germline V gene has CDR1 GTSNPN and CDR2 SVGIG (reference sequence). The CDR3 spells CAWSVRYTGELFF. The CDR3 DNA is TGTGCCTGGAGTGTAAGATACACCGGGGAGCTGTTTTTT.

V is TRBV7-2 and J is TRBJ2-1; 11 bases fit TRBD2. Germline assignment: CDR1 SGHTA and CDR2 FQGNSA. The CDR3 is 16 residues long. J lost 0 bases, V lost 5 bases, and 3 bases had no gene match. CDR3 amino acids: CASSRTSGSSYNEQFF. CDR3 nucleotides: TGTGCCAGCAGCAGAACTAGCGGGAGCTCCTACAATGAGCAGTTCTTC. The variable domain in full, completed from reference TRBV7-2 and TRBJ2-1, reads GAGVSQSPSNKVTEKGKDVELRCDPISGHTALYWYRQSLGQGLEFLIYFQGNSAPDKSGLPSDRFSAERTGGSVSTLTIQRTQQEDSAVYLCASSRTSGSSYNEQFFGPGTRLTVL.